This TCR beta chain emerged from a study of CD8+CD57+ T cells in acquired aplastic anemia. Germline CDR1 is DFQATT and CDR2 is SNEGSKA (reference sequence). The CDR3 loop spans 13 amino acids. At least ten counts were recorded for this clonotype. The antigen remains undetermined. Sequenced patients had shown CD8+CD57+ cell expansion by flow cytometry. Every one of the patients had aplastic anemia (severe, acquired). When blood sampling took place, the patients had received no therapy. The study profiled TCR beta VDJ and CDR3 using genomic DNA as template. Each CDR3 protein gets one entry after TCRdb re-called the reads with MiXCR. The table has roughly 280,000 distinct CDR3 sequences, roughly 59% seen once. Study-wide results and limits: The same twenty-nine CD8+ CDR3 sequences occurred in patients and in controls. Significant differences in CD8+ Simpson's diversity were not observed between patients and controls.

This clonotype was obtained from a human donor with aplastic anemia. This chain uses TRBV20-1 with TRBJ1-4, with D perhaps matching TRBD1 (6 bases). The sequencing sample was made of sorted CD4+, CD8+, or CD8+CD57+ T cells (not recorded which) from PBMCs. This CDR3 reads CLPGEGRSEKLFF. DNA for the CDR3: TGCCTTCCAGGGGAGGGACGATCGGAAAAACTGTTTTTT.